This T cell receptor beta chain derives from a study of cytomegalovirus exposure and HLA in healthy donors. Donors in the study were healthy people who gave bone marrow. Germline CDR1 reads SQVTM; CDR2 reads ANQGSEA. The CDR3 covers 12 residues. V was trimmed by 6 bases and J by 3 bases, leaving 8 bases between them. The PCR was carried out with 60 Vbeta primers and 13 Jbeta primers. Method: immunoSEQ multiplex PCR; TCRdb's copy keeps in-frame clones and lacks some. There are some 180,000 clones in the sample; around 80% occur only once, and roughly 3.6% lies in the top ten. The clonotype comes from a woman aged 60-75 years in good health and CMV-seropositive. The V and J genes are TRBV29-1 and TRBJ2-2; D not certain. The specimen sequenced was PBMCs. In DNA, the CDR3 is TGCAGCGTACAAAGTGACACCGGGGAGCTGTTTTTT. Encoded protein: CSVQSDTGELFF.